The T cell receptor beta chain described here comes from a study of early T cells in non-severe SARS-CoV-2 infection. The CDR3 totals 13 residues. From germline, CDR1 is MNHEY and CDR2 SVGAGI. Trimming pared 0 bases from V and 3 bases from J, leaving 6 bases between. The sample holds a few counts of this clonotype. TCRdb re-analysed the 5' RACE reads in MiXCR, keeping a single row per CDR3 protein. The profile shows around 53,000 distinct CDR3 sequences, roughly 12% of them singletons. The receptor was isolated from an adult who was a healthcare worker with PCR-confirmed SARS-CoV-2 infection or an uninfected control (not recorded which). The rearrangement joins TRBV6-5 to TRBJ2-7; D is uncertain. The specimen was whole blood. CDR3 sequence: CASSYSGSYEQYF. The CDR3 DNA is TGTGCCAGCAGTTACTCAGGCAGCTACGAGCAGTACTTC.